One and the same sample provided the 17 T cell receptor beta chains below, sequenced in a study of fetal regulatory T cell absence and autoimmunity. Produced via immunoSEQ multiplex PCR; TCRdb's table is partial and in-frame only. This sample has roughly 95,000 clones, with around 72% found just once. The specimen sequenced was pancreas tissue. These receptors were collected from a male donor with IPEX syndrome.

The chain carries TRBV5-8 and TRBJ1-2; D remains unclear. Between the trimmed V and J ends, which lost 7 bases and 2 bases, there was a span of 15 bases. The CDR3 covers 14 residues. Germline V CDR1 and CDR2: SGHTS, YDEGEE. The DNA of the CDR3 is TGTGCCAGCGCTTGGAGTGGAGGGAACTATGGCTACACCTTC. Translation gives CASAWSGGNYGYTF. Combining the CDR3 with reference TRBV5-8 and TRBJ1-2 gives the whole variable domain EAGVTQSPTHLIKTRGQQATLRCSPISGHTSVYWYQQALGLGLQFLLWYDEGEERNRGNFPPRFSGRQFPNYSSELNVNALELEDSALYLCASAWSGGNYGYTFGSGTRLTVV.

This chain links TRBV4-1 with TRBJ2-3; TRBD2 is a possible D gene (6 bases). The germline V gene encodes CDR1 MGHRA and CDR2 YSYEKL. CDR3 size: 15 residues. V was shortened by 5 bases and J by 4 bases, with 16 bases between the two germline ends. CDR3 in DNA: TGCGCCAGCAGCAATCCGGGGGTCGTGGCAGATACGCAGTATTTT. Its protein is CASSNPGVVADTQYF.

This clone was picked up a small number of times. The chain joins TRBV4-2 to TRBJ2-1; 10 bases map to TRBD2. Germline assignment: CDR1 LGHNA and CDR2 YNFKEQ. The CDR3 sequence is 18 residues long. The ends lost 0 bases at V and 8 bases at J; junction bases unmatched: 13. CDR3 nucleotide sequence: TGTGCCAGCAGCCAAGAGGGAGACGGACTAGCGGCCTTGGATGAGCAGTTCTTC. Protein: CASSQEGDGLAALDEQFF.

This chain uses TRBV10-3 with TRBJ1-2; the D is unclear. Germline assignment: CDR1 ENHRY and CDR2 SYGVKD. Trimming took off 2 bases at V and 0 bases at J, with 7 bases between the two ends. This CDR3 contains 14 residues. The CDR3 spells CAISEGPTNYGYTF. The CDR3 DNA follows: TGTGCCATCAGTGAGGGCCCTACTAACTATGGCTACACCTTC.

The chain has TRBV19 and TRBJ2-3; TRBD2 matches at 13 bases. Germline assignment: CDR1 LNHDA and CDR2 SQIVND (reference sequence). The CDR3 totals 15 residues. The V segment lost 3 bases and the J segment 3 bases; nucleotides outside the gene matches: 0. CDR3 loop: CASSMTSGGTDTQYF. Written as DNA, the CDR3 is TGTGCCAGTAGTATGACTAGCGGGGGGACAGATACGCAGTATTTT.

V usage is TRBV19 and J usage is TRBJ2-7, with D possibly being TRBD1 (6 bases). V was pared by 3 bases and J by 2 bases, with 8 bases between. Germline lookup yields CDR1 LNHDA and CDR2 SQIVND (reference sequence). This CDR3 contains 13 residues. The CDR3 protein is CASSIGTPYEQYF. The DNA of the CDR3 is TGTGCCAGTAGTATCGGGACACCCTACGAGCAGTACTTC.

This clone was found a few times. The chain's CDR3 is CASSPYGAQGGYTF. CDR3 nucleotide sequence: TGCGCCAGCAGCCCGTACGGGGCTCAGGGTGGCTACACCTTC. The chain links TRBV5-1 to TRBJ1-2; D may be TRBD1 (5 bases). Per germline, CDR1 SGHRS and CDR2 YFSETQ. Trimming removed 4 bases from V and 7 bases from J, with 17 bases in between. The CDR3 sequence is 14 residues long.

This clone occurred once. This rearrangement joins TRBV5-1 to TRBJ2-1; possible D gene TRBD2, 5 bases. The germline V gene encodes CDR1 SGHRS and CDR2 YFSETQ. V shed 0 bases and J shed 4 bases, with 14 bases lying between them. This CDR3 is built from 16 residues. The CDR3 here is CASSLEGGLIYNEQFF. CDR3 in DNA: TGCGCCAGCAGCTTGGAGGGCGGGCTGATATACAATGAGCAGTTCTTC.

Only a few counts were recorded for this clone. The chain links TRBV7-6 to TRBJ1-2, with D perhaps TRBD1 (5 bases). The CDR3 sequence is 14 residues long. Between the trimmed V and J ends, which lost 2 bases and 6 bases, there was a span of 13 bases. Germline CDR1 and CDR2: SGHVS and FNYEAQ. The DNA of the CDR3 is TGTGCCAGCAGCTTAAGGGCCCCGGGGGATGGCTACACCTTC. This codes for CASSLRAPGDGYTF.

This clone appeared once. The chain recombines TRBV5-5 with TRBJ2-3; 12 nucleotides align to TRBD1. CDR1 is SGHKS, CDR2 YYEKEE, per germline (reference sequence). V was pared by 4 bases and J by 5 bases, with 8 bases of the junction left unmatched. This CDR3 region has 16 residues. The CDR3 loop is CASSIPGQGARDTQYF. For the CDR3, the DNA is TGTGCCAGCAGCATACCGGGACAGGGGGCCCGAGATACGCAGTATTTT.

In this sample, this clone turned up a few times. The V and J genes are TRBV19 and TRBJ1-2; D is uncertain. The germline CDR1 and CDR2 sequences are LNHDA and SQIVND (reference sequence). This CDR3 is 14 amino acids long. Trimming pared 5 bases from V and 2 bases from J, leaving 12 bases between. The CDR3 loop reads CASSLGRANYGYTF. The CDR3 DNA is TGTGCCAGTAGTTTAGGGCGGGCAAACTATGGCTACACCTTC.

This chain links TRBV27 with TRBJ1-2; TRBD1 matches at 8 bases. The V gene's germline CDR1 is MNHEY and CDR2 SMNVEV (reference sequence). Trimming removed 6 bases from V and 6 bases from J; junction bases left unmatched: 6. CDR3 length equals 13 residues. CDR3 loop: CASSPQGANGYTF. CDR3 coding DNA: TGTGCCAGCAGCCCCCAGGGGGCCAATGGCTACACCTTC.

A note on this clone: Germline and junction disagree at one end, which may indicate a read error. The chain recombines TRBV29-1 with TRBJ2-1, with 11 bases aligning to TRBD1. The length of the CDR3 is 17 residues. Germline V lookup: CDR1 SQVTM, CDR2 ANQGSEA. CDR3 bases: TGTGCCTGCGGGGCGGGACAGGGGGTGTCTTGGTACAATGAGCAGTTCTTC. This sequence encodes CACGAGQGVSWYNEQFF.

V gene TRBV19 combines with J gene TRBJ2-3; no clear D. CDR3 length: 13 residues. V was shortened by 3 bases and J by 3 bases, with 7 bases between the two germline ends. Germline V gene sequence: CDR1 LNHDA, CDR2 SQIVND (reference sequence). This CDR3 reads CASSIAATDTQYF. The CDR3 region has the DNA TGTGCCAGTAGTATCGCAGCGACAGATACGCAGTATTTT. Combining the CDR3 with reference TRBV19 and TRBJ2-3 gives the whole variable domain DGGITQSPKYLFRKEGQNVTLSCEQNLNHDAMYWYRQDPGQGLRLIYYSQIVNDFQKGDIAEGYSVSREKKESFPLTVTSAQKNPTAFYLCASSIAATDTQYFGPGTRLTVL.

In this sample, this clone turned up once. The chain employs TRBV4-1 and TRBJ1-5; D remains unclear. CDR3 length: 16 amino acids. The germline V and J ends were trimmed by 0 bases and 3 bases, with 12 bases remaining between them. Per germline, CDR1 MGHRA and CDR2 YSYEKL. The CDR3 sequence: CASSQDLLYTNQPQHF. In nucleotides, the CDR3 is TGCGCCAGCAGCCAAGATTTATTATATACCAATCAGCCCCAGCATTTT.

The chain links TRBV25-1 to TRBJ1-2; D is ambiguous. Germline-derived CDR1 and CDR2 are MGHDK and SYGVNS. The CDR3 contains 15 residues. Between the trimmed V and J ends, which lost 2 bases and 4 bases, there was a span of 14 bases. The CDR3 bases are TGTGCCAGCAGTGAACGGTTATCAGGAATCTATGGCTACACCTTC. Encoded protein: CASSERLSGIYGYTF.

The J gene is TRBJ2-1, the V gene TRBV5-6; D is ambiguous. This CDR3 is 12 amino acids long. Germline V gene lookup returns CDR1 SGHDT and CDR2 YYEEEE. V gave up 0 bases and J gave up 7 bases, with 5 bases separating them. CDR3 loop: CASSLAGNEQFF. The CDR3 nucleotides read TGTGCCAGCAGCTTGGCCGGAAATGAGCAGTTCTTC.